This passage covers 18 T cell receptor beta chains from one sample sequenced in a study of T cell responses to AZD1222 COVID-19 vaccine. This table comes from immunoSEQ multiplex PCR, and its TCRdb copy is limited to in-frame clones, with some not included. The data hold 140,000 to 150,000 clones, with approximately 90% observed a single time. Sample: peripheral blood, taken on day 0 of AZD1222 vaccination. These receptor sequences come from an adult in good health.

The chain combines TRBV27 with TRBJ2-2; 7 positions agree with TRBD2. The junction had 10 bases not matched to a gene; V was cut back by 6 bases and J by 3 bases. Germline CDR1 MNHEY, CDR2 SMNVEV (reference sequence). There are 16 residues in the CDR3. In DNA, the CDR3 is TGTGCCAGCAGCCCCGCCGCGGGAGACTACACCGGGGAGCTGTTTTTT. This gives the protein CASSPAAGDYTGELFF.

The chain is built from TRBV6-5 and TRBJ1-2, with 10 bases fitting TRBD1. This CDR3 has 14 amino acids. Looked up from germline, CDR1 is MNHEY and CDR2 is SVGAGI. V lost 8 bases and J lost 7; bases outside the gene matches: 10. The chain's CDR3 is CASGWTGGSFGYTF. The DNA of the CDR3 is TGTGCCAGCGGGTGGACAGGGGGTTCTTTTGGCTACACCTTC.

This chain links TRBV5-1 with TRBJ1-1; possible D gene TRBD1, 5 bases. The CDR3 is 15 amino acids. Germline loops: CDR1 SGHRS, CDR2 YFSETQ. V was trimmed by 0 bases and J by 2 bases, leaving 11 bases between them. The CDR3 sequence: CASSLAAGSNTEAFF. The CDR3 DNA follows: TGCGCCAGCAGCTTGGCGGCAGGGAGTAACACTGAAGCTTTCTTT. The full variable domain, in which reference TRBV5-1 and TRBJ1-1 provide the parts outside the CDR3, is KAGVTQTPRYLIKTRGQQVTLSCSPISGHRSVSWYQQTPGQGLQFLFEYFSETQRNKGNFPGRFSGRQFSNSRSEMNVSTLELGDSALYLCASSLAAGSNTEAFFGQGTRLTVV.

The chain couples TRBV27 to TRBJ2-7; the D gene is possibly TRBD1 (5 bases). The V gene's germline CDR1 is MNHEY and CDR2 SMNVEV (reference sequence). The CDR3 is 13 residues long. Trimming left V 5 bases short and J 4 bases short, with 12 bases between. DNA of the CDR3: TGTGCCAGCAGTCTTGGCAGGGCGTACGAGCAGTACTTC. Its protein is CASSLGRAYEQYF.

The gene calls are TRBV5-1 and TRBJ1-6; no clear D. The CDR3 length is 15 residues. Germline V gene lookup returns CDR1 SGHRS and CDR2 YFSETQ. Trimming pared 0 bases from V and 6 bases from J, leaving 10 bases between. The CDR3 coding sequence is TGCGCCAGCAGCTTGGAATTACGGGGTAATTCACCCCTCCACTTT. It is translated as CASSLELRGNSPLHF.

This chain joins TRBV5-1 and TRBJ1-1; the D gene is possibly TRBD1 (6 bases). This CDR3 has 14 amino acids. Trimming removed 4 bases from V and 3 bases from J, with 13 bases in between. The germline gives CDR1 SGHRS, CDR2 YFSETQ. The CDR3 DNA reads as TGCGCCAGCAGCATACAGGGTTACGACACTGAAGCTTTCTTT. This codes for CASSIQGYDTEAFF.

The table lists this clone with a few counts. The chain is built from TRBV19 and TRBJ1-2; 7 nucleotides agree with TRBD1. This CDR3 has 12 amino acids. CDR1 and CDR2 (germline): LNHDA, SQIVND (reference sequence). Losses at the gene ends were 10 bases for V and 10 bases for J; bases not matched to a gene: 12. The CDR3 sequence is CATQVPRGFYTF. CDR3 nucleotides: TGTGCCACCCAAGTACCCAGGGGGTTCTACACCTTC.

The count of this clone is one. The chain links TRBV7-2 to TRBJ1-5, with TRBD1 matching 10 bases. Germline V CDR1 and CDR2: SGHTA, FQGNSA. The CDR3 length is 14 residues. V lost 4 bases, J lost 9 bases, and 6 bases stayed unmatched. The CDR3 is CASSSWTGGWPQHF. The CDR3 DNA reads TGTGCCAGCAGCTCCTGGACAGGGGGATGGCCCCAGCATTTT.

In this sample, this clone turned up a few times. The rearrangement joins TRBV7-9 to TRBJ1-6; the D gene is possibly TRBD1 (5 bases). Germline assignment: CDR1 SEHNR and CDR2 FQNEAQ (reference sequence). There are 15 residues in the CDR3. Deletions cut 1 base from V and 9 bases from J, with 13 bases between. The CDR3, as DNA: TGTGCCAGCAGCTTAGTTCGGGGGATCGGTTCACCCCTCCACTTT. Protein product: CASSLVRGIGSPLHF.

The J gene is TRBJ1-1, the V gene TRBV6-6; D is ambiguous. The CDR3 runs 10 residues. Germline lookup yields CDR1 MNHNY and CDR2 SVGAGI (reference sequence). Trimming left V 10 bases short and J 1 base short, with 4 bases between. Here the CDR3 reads CATGNTEAFF. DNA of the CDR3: TGTGCCACAGGGAACACTGAAGCTTTCTTT.

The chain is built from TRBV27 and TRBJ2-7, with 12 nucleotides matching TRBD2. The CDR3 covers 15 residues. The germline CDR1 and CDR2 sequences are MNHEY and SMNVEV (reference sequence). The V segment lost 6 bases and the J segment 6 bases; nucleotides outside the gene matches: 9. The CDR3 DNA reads TGTGCCAGCAGGGGGCGACTAGCGGGGGCGGGCGAGCAGTACTTC. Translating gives CASRGRLAGAGEQYF.

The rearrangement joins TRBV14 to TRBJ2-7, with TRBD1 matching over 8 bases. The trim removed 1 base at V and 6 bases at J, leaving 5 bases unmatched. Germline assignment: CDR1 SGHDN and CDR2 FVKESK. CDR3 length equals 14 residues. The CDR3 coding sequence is TGTGCCAGCAGCCAAGGAAGGACAGGGCTCGAGCAGTACTTC. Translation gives CASSQGRTGLEQYF.

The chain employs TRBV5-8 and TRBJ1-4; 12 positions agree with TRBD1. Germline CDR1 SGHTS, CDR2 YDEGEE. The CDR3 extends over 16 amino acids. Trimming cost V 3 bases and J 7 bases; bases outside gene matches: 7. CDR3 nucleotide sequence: TGTGCCAGCAGCTCCGGGACAGGGGGCGGCGGTGAAAAACTGTTTTTT. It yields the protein CASSSGTGGGGEKLFF.

The CDR3 DNA reads TGTGCCAGCAGCCAACTTTCGTCGGGACAGGGTTCCCTCGAGCAGTACTTC. This codes for CASSQLSSGQGSLEQYF. The chain has TRBV14 and TRBJ2-7; TRBD1 matches at 9 bases. Germline CDR1 SGHDN, CDR2 FVKESK. CDR3 length equals 17 residues. The V gene end was trimmed by 2 bases and the J gene end by 6 bases; junction bases not matched to a gene: 14.

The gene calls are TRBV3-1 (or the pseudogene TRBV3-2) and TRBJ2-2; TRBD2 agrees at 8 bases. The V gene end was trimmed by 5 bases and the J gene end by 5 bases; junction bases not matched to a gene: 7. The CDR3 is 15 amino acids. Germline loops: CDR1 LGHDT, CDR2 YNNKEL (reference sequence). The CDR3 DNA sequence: TGTGCCAGCAGCGACGGGACTAGTGGGACCGGGGAGCTGTTTTTT. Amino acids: CASSDGTSGTGELFF.

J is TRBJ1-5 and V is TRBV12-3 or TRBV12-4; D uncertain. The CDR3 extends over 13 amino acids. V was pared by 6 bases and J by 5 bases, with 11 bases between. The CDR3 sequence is CASSRTADQPQHF. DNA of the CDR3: TGTGCCAGCAGCCGGACCGCCGATCAGCCCCAGCATTTT.

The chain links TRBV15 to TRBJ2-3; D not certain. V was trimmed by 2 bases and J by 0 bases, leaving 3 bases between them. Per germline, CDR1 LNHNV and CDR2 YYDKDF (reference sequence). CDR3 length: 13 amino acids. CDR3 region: CATSRRSTDTQYF. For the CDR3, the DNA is TGTGCCACCAGCAGAAGAAGCACAGATACGCAGTATTTT.

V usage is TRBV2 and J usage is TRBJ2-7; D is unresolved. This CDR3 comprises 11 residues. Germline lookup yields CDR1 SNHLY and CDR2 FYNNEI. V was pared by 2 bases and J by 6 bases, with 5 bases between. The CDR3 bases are TGTGCCAGCAGTGAAACGGGCGAGCAGTACTTC. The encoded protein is CASSETGEQYF.